These T cell receptor beta chains were read from a single sample in a study of OX40 agonist ivuxolimab in advanced cancers. Assay: immunoSEQ multiplex PCR; the TCRdb copy retains only in-frame clones and omits some. The data contain over 70,000 clones, 85% to 90% of them singletons. The material sequenced was CD4+ or CD8+ T cells sorted from blood, taken in a trial of the OX40 agonist ivuxolimab. The receptors stem from an adult with an advanced solid tumor such as melanoma, head and neck, liver or kidney cancer. Both conserved end residues are part of each CDR3. D genes are given only for firm matches.

CDR3aa	len	v_gene	j_gene	d_gene
CASSRETVRQFF	12	TRBV7-9	TRBJ2-1	NA
CASSLRDRGRRTNEKLFF	18	TRBV7-5	TRBJ1-4	NA
CAWSRRQGYGYTF	13	TRBV30	TRBJ1-2	TRBD1
CASTHTSYNEQFF	13	TRBV11-3	TRBJ2-1	NA
CASSGQGPLLTGANVLTF	18	TRBV27	TRBJ2-6	TRBD1
CASSEGASYEQYF	13	TRBV7-8	TRBJ2-7	NA
CASSPLGDTNEKLFF	15	TRBV2	TRBJ1-4	NA
CATSRGRSLNEKLFF	15	TRBV15	TRBJ1-4	NA
CASSQVPISGNTIYF	15	TRBV4-1	TRBJ1-3	NA
CASSITAAGGGYTF	14	TRBV19	TRBJ1-2	NA
CSVEDSASGDYEQYF	15	TRBV29-1	NA	TRBD2
CASSDGLAGNEQFF	14	TRBV25-1	TRBJ2-1	TRBD2
CASTKQINGNQPQHF	15	TRBV19	TRBJ1-5	NA
CATSPGSGRGEQYF	14	TRBV15	TRBJ2-7	NA
CAWGQVRGNTIYF	13	TRBV30	TRBJ1-3	TRBD1
CASSLGRGYEQYF	13	TRBV27	TRBJ2-7	NA
CASSHNSQGSYEQYF	15	TRBV11-3	TRBJ2-7	NA
CASSLGVAGGEQYF	14	TRBV13	TRBJ2-7	TRBD2
CASSPLAGVMNEQYF	15	TRBV7-9	TRBJ2-7	TRBD2
CASSPRSEGFGEQFF	15	TRBV18	TRBJ2-1	NA
CASSTGSTYEQYF	13	TRBV19	TRBJ2-7	NA
CASSEISGEAFF	12	TRBV6-1	TRBJ1-1	NA
CAWSLTGNEKLFF	13	TRBV30	TRBJ1-4	TRBD1
CASSSGGRLGTDTQYF	16	TRBV5-6	TRBJ2-3	NA
CAWRADWGGSYEQYF	15	TRBV30	TRBJ2-7	NA
CASSPHRDTHSYEQYF	16	TRBV5-1	TRBJ2-7	NA
CASSLARDSLNSYNEQFF	18	TRBV5-8	TRBJ2-1	NA
CASRDRSGGEQYF	13	TRBV6-6	TRBJ2-7	TRBD2
CASSRSGTGLGEQYF	15	TRBV6-6	TRBJ2-7	TRBD1
CASSARIGTGIRNTEAFF	18	TRBV6-1	TRBJ1-1	TRBD1
CASSRGGDTEAFF	13	TRBV6-1	TRBJ1-1	NA
CASSPNQQGGNTIYF	15	TRBV11-3	TRBJ1-3	NA
CASSWGLAGEYNEQFF	16	TRBV5-6	TRBJ2-1	TRBD2
CASSLYGGSYEQYF	14	TRBV5-1	TRBJ2-7	NA
CASSSGGASEYEQYF	15	TRBV28	TRBJ2-7	TRBD2
CASSPTSGSTYEQFF	15	TRBV4-1	TRBJ2-1	TRBD2
CASSGQGSSYEQYF	14	TRBV5-6	TRBJ2-7	TRBD1
CSATEGGRTYNEQFF	15	TRBV29-1	TRBJ2-1	NA
CASSIIQGSDGYTF	14	TRBV5-1	TRBJ1-2	NA
CASSSQPPEQFF	12	TRBV7-3	TRBJ2-1	NA
CASSLLAGGPSPPDTQYF	18	TRBV7-9	TRBJ2-3	TRBD2
CASSDGRQETQYF	13	TRBV6-1	TRBJ2-5	NA
CASSDTGGGTDTQYF	15	TRBV11-2	TRBJ2-3	TRBD1
CASSHMLSGPTYEQYF	16	TRBV7-6	TRBJ2-7	NA
CASRRPGGSGYGYTF	15	TRBV28	TRBJ1-2	TRBD1
CASGKNTGELFF	12	TRBV9	TRBJ2-2	NA
CASSYYGTRISIQYF	15	TRBV13	TRBJ2-4	TRBD2
CASSTGTSASYEQYF	15	TRBV7-9	TRBJ2-7	TRBD2
CASSLGGTIVRSYPDTQYF	19	TRBV11-1	TRBJ2-3	NA
CASSPGLQENTEAFF	15	TRBV5-1	TRBJ1-1	NA
CASSQDPGTGNYGYTF	16	TRBV4-1	TRBJ1-2	NA
CASSLQDLGGEQYF	14	TRBV7-2	TRBJ2-7	NA
CASSRTSGSGETQYF	15	TRBV4-2	TRBJ2-5	TRBD2
CASSSEDRGPRDTQYF	16	TRBV6-5	TRBJ2-3	TRBD1
CASSFPGLAGSTDTQYF	17	TRBV7-9	TRBJ2-3	TRBD2
CASSLEGWEAFF	12	TRBV7-6	TRBJ1-1	NA
CASSSVRSEVGSGNTIYF	18	TRBV7-9	TRBJ1-3	NA